This T cell receptor (beta chain) was captured in a study of lymphopenia after photon versus proton radiotherapy (dated by TCRdb to the late 2010s). Looking at the study overall: The immunological effects of photon versus proton radiation therapy were compared in patients with gastrointestinal tumors who developed high-grade lymphopenia. The cohort included around 22 patients with gastrointestinal tumors who developed lymphopenia after receiving either photon or proton therapy. The study aimed to characterize how the two radiation modalities differ in their impact on the immune system. What the work shows at the level of the full study, not this receptor alone: The survival association was assessed only in patients who died, and better survival with proton therapy was presented by the authors as a possibility rather than a demonstrated result. During treatment, patients who received proton therapy stayed relatively stable, whereas patients who received photon therapy lost naive T cells and TCR diversity and gained effector/memory populations. Once the lymphocyte count had reached its nadir, the repertoires of photon-treated patients showed oligoclonal expansion, particularly of CD8+ Temra cells, and this expansion drove the decline in diversity. Across the cohort, among patients who died, a greater drop in TCR diversity after the nadir was inversely correlated with overall survival time.

The library was built by means of the immunoSEQ multiplex PCR assay. Alongside multiparametric flow cytometry, deep sequencing of rearranged TCR beta loci was used to profile the T cell repertoires. Drawn from immuneACCESS, this table holds only the in-frame rearrangements with V and J called that TCRdb kept. Clones are partly lost; checked studies trace under half to an unresolved V gene and leave the rest unexplained. The sample table holds roughly 40,000 clones, of which about 85% were seen once. The ten largest clones take up around a quarter of the sample. Spanning cysteine to phenylalanine, the CDR3 consists of 18 amino acids. The DNA shown is the 54-base CDR3, in frame from base 1. V ends up 4 bases short and J 5 bases short, with an unmatched junction base count of 15. CDR1 and CDR2 were assigned from the germline V gene as SGDLS and YYNGEE. This clone was observed once. The specificity of this receptor is unknown. Qualities for individual bases were not recorded, and no much larger clone is one base off.

The sequence links TRBV9 to TRBJ2-5, with 12 central nucleotides matching TRBD1. Sequencing was performed on peripheral blood, taken from a patient treated with proton-based radiotherapy. The TCR sequence derives from a woman in her seventies with pancreatic cancer. Here is the DNA: TGTGCCAGCAGCCAAGCCCAACCGGGACAGGGGGCGTGGGAGACCCAGTACTTC. Its coded protein is CASSQAQPGQGAWETQYF.